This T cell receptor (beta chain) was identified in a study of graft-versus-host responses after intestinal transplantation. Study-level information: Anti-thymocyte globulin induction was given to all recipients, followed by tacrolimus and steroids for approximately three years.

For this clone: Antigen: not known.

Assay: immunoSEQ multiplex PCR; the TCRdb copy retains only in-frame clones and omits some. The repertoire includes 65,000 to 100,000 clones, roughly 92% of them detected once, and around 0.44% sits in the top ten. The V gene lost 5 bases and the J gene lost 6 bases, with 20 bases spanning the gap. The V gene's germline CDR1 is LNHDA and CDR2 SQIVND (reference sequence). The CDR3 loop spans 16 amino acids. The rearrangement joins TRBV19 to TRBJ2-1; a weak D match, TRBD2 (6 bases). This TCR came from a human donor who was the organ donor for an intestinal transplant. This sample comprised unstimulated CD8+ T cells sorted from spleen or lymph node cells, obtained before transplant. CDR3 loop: CASSPEGWGESNEQFF. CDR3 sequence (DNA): TGTGCCAGTAGTCCAGAGGGCTGGGGGGAGAGCAATGAGCAGTTCTTC.